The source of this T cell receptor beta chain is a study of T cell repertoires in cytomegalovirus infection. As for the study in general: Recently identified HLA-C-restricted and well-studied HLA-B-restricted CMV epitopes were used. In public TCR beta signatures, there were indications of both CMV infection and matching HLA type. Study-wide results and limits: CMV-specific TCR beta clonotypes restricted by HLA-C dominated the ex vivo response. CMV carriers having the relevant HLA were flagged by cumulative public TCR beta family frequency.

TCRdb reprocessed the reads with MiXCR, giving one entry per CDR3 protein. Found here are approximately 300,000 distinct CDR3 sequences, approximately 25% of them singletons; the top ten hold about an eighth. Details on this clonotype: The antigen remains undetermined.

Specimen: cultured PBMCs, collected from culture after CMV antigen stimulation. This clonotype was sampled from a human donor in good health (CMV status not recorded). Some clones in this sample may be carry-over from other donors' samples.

The CDR3: CATRGGADTDTQYF. CDR3 bases: TGTGCCACCCGCGGGGGGGCCGACACAGATACGCAGTATTTT. This chain connects TRBV6-1 to TRBJ2-3; 9 nucleotides agree with TRBD2. Unmatched junction bases numbered 7, after V lost 10 bases and J lost 2 bases. Germline CDR1 MNHNS, CDR2 SASEGT. The CDR3 is made up of 14 amino acids.